This T cell receptor beta chain originates from a study of OX40 agonist ivuxolimab in advanced cancers. V lost 2 bases, J lost 2 bases, and 10 bases lay in between. The length of the CDR3 is 14 residues. Germline V gene lookup returns CDR1 MDHEN and CDR2 SYDVKM. This clone has a single count. Sequenced by immunoSEQ multiplex PCR; TCRdb stores in-frame clones only, minus some. The sample holds about 5,500 clones, around four fifths seen once. This TCR was recovered from an adult with an advanced solid tumor such as melanoma, head and neck, liver or kidney cancer. Source: CD4+ or CD8+ T cells sorted from blood, taken in a trial of the OX40 agonist ivuxolimab. This chain uses TRBV28 with TRBJ2-7; D not certain. The CDR3 protein is CASSLRLVTYEQYF. As DNA, the CDR3 is TGTGCCAGCAGTTTAAGGCTGGTTACCTACGAGCAGTACTTC.